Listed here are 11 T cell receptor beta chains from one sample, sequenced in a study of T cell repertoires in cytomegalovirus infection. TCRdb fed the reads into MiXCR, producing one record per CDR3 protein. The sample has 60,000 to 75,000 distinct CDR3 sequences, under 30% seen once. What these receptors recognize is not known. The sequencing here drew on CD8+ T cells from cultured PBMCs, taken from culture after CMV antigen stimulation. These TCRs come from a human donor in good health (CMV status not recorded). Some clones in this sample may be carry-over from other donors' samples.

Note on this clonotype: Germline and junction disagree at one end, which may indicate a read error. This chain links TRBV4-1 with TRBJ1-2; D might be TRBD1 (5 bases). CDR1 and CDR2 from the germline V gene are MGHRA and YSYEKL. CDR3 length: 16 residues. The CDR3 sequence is CASSLDRAGSSEGYTF. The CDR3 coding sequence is TGTGCCAGCAGCCTTGACCGGGCAGGGAGTTCGGAGGGCTACACCTTC.

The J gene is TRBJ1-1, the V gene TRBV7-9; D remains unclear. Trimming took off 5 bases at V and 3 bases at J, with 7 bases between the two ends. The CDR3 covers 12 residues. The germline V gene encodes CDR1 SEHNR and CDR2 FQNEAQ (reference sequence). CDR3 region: CASSRGYTEAFF. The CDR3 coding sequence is TGTGCCAGCAGCCGAGGGTACACTGAAGCTTTCTTT.

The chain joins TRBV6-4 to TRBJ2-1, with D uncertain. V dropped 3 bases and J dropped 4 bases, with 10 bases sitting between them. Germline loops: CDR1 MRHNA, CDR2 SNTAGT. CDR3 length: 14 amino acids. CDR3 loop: CASSEGWPYNEQFF. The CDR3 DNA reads TGTGCCAGCAGTGAAGGTTGGCCTTACAATGAGCAGTTCTTC.

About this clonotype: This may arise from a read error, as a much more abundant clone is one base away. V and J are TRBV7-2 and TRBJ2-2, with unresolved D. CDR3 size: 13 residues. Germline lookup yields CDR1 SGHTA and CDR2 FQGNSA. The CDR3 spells CANSPVYPGELFF. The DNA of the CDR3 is TGTGCCAACAGCCCGGTCTATCCCGGGGAGCTGTTTTTT.

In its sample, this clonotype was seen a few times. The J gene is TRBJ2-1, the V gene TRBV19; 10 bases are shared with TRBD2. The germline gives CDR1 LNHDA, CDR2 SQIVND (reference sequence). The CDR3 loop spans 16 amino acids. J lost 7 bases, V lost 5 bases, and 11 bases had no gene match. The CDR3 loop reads CASSSPGAGGLNEQFF. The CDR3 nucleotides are TGTGCCAGTAGTTCCCCGGGAGCGGGGGGGCTTAATGAGCAGTTCTTC.

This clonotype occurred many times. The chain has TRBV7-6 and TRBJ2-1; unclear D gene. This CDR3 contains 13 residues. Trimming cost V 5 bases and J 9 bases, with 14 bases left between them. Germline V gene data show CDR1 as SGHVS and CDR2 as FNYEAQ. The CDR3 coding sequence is TGTGCCAGCAGCCCCAACGCAGGAGTTGAGCAGTTCTTC. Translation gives CASSPNAGVEQFF.

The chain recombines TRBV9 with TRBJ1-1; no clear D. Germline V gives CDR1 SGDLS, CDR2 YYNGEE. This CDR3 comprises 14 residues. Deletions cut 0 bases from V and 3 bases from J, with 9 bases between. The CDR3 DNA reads TGTGCCAGCAGCGTAGAGGCTCTGGACACTGAAGCTTTCTTT. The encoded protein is CASSVEALDTEAFF.

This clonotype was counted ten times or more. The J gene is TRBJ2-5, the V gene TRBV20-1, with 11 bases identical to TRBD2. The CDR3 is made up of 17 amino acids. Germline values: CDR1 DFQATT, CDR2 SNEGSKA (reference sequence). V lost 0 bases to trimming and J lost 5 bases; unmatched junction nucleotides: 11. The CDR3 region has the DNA TGCAGTGCTAGAGATTTAGAGGGACTAGCGGATACGGAGACCCAGTACTTC. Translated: CSARDLEGLADTETQYF.

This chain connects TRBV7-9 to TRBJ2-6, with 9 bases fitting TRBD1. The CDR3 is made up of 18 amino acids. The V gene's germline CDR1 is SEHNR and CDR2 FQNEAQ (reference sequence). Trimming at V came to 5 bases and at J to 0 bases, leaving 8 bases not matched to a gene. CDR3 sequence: CASSTQDRGYSGANVLTF. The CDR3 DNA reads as TGTGCCAGCAGCACGCAGGACAGGGGCTACTCTGGGGCCAACGTCCTGACTTTC.

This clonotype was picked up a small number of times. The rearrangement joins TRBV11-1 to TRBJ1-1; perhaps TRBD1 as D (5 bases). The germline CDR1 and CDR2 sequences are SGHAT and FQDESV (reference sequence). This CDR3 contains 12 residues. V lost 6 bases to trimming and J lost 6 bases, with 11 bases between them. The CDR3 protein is CASSKGVPEAFF. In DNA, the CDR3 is TGTGCCAGCAGTAAAGGGGTCCCTGAAGCTTTCTTT.

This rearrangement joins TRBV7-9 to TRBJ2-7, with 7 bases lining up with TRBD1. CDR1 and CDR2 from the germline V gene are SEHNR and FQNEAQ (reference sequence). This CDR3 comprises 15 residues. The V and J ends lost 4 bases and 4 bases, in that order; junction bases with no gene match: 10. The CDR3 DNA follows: TGTGCCAGCAGCTCTCCCCGGGACAGAGTATACGAGCAGTACTTC. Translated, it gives CASSSPRDRVYEQYF.